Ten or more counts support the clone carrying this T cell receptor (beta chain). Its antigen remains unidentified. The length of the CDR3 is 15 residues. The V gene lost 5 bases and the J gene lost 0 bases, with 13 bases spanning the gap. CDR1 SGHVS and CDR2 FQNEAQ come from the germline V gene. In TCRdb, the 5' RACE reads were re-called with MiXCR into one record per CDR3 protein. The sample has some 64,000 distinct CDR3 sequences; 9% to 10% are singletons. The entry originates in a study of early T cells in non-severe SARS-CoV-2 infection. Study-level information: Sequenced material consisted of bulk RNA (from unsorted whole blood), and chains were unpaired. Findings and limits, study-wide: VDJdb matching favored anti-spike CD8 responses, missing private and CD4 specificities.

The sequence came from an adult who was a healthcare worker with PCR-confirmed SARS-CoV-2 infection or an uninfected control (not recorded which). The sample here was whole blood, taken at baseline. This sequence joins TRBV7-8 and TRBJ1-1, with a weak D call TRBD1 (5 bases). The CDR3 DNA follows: TGTGCCAGCAGCATGACGGGACTCATGAACACTGAAGCTTTCTTT. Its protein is CASSMTGLMNTEAFF.